This is a list of T cell receptor beta chains from one sample in a study of T cells in Graves' hyperthyroidism and ophthalmopathy. TCRdb passed the multiplex PCR reads through MiXCR, listing each CDR3 protein once. This repertoire shows approximately 220,000 distinct CDR3 sequences, roughly 18% found once; its top ten account for roughly 44%. Source material: blood. Receptors originate from a man in his forties or fifties with Graves' hyperthyroidism. Both conserved end residues are part of each CDR3. The order of the fields is clone size, J gene, V gene, CDR3 length, D gene, CDR3 DNA, CDR3 protein. D genes are given only for firm matches. Only some rows state a clone size, as once, few, many or a class for expanded clones.

clone_size: many; j_call: TRBJ2-7; v_call: TRBV3-1; cdr3_length: 14; d_call: NA; cdr3_nt: TGTGCCAGCAGCGCGGGACTGCCATCCTACGAGCAGTACTTC; cdr3_aa: CASSAGLPSYEQYF
clone_size: NA; j_call: TRBJ2-3; v_call: TRBV10-3; cdr3_length: 12; d_call: TRBD2; cdr3_nt: TGTGCCATCTACGGGGGGGCAGGTACGCAGTATTTT; cdr3_aa: CAIYGGAGTQYF
clone_size: NA; j_call: TRBJ1-1; v_call: TRBV7-2; cdr3_length: 14; d_call: NA; cdr3_nt: TGTGCCAGCAGCTCCTCCCTTACGGGAACGCCAGCTTTCTTT; cdr3_aa: CASSSSLTGTPAFF
clone_size: many; j_call: TRBJ1-1; v_call: TRBV6-2/TRBV6-3; cdr3_length: 16; d_call: NA; cdr3_nt: TGTGCCAGCAGTTACTCTGAAGGGACCATGAACACTGAAGCTTTCTTT; cdr3_aa: CASSYSEGTMNTEAFF
clone_size: many; j_call: TRBJ1-1; v_call: TRBV2; cdr3_length: 14; d_call: TRBD1; cdr3_nt: TGTGCCAGCAGCGGGGACAGGGGACGAACTGAAGCTTTCTTT; cdr3_aa: CASSGDRGRTEAFF
clone_size: many; j_call: TRBJ1-5; v_call: TRBV12-3/TRBV12-4; cdr3_length: 12; d_call: NA; cdr3_nt: TGTGCCAGCAGTTTCGACGATCAGCCCCAGCATTTT; cdr3_aa: CASSFDDQPQHF
clone_size: NA; j_call: TRBJ2-1; v_call: TRBV7-8; cdr3_length: 16; d_call: TRBD2; cdr3_nt: TGTGCCAGCAGCGGGGGGGGAGCAGGAGCGGTCAATGAGCAGTTCTTC; cdr3_aa: CASSGGGAGAVNEQFF
clone_size: NA; j_call: TRBJ1-2; v_call: TRBV7-9; cdr3_length: 18; d_call: TRBD1; cdr3_nt: TGTGCCAGCAGCTCGTCGGGACAGGGGCCCCTTAGTCGTCATGGCTACACCTTC; cdr3_aa: CASSSSGQGPLSRHGYTF
clone_size: many; j_call: TRBJ1-2; v_call: TRBV20-1; cdr3_length: 12; d_call: NA; cdr3_nt: TGCAGTGCTAGGGCAGGGAACTATGGCTACACCTTC; cdr3_aa: CSARAGNYGYTF
clone_size: once; j_call: TRBJ2-1; v_call: TRBV12-3/TRBV12-4; cdr3_length: 15; d_call: TRBD1; cdr3_nt: TGTGCCAGCAGTTCCCCGGGACAGGAGGACAATGAGCAGTTCTTC; cdr3_aa: CASSSPGQEDNEQFF
clone_size: many; j_call: TRBJ2-7; v_call: TRBV20-1; cdr3_length: 14; d_call: NA; cdr3_nt: TGCAGTGCGACCGGGCCTACAGGCTCCTACGAGCAGTACTTC; cdr3_aa: CSATGPTGSYEQYF